Each of the 10 T cell receptor beta chains below was sequenced from the same sample in a study of blood T cell repertoires in COVID-19. Clones were read by immunoSEQ multiplex PCR, and TCRdb kept only the in-frame ones, dropping some. In the table there are around 500,000 clones, around nine tenths of which are singletons. Sequenced input: PBMCs or T cells enriched from blood (not recorded which). The receptors here all came from a woman aged 55-69 years who had recovered from COVID-19.

This clone showed up just a few times. V and J are TRBV4-1 and TRBJ2-1; TRBD2 aligns across 11 bases. V trimming: 1 base; J trimming: 7 bases; junction bases outside the gene matches: 6. The CDR3 consists of 16 residues. The germline gives CDR1 MGHRA, CDR2 YSYEKL. The CDR3, as DNA: TGCGCCAGCAGCCAAGGTCCGGCTAGCGGGGGGAATGAGCAGTTCTTC. Protein sequence: CASSQGPASGGNEQFF.

The rearrangement links TRBV10-2 to TRBJ2-7; TRBD1 is a possible D gene (6 bases). V lost 6 bases, J lost 5 bases, and 8 bases lay in between. This CDR3 spans 11 amino acids. Per germline, CDR1 WSHSY and CDR2 SAAADI. The CDR3 DNA reads TGCGCCAGCAGGGGACAAAACGAGCAGTACGTC. Its translation: CASRGQNEQYV.

The chain joins TRBV6-5 to TRBJ2-1; TRBD1 matches 7 bases. Unmatched junction bases numbered 0, after V lost 0 bases and J lost 1 base. The CDR3 totals 15 residues. Looked up from germline, CDR1 is MNHEY and CDR2 is SVGAGI. The CDR3 DNA reads as TGTGCCAGCAGTTACTCGGGACAGTCCTACAATGAGCAGTTCTTC. It codes for CASSYSGQSYNEQFF.

This clone was detected only a few times. The genes are TRBV7-9 and TRBJ1-5; unclear D gene. Per germline, CDR1 SEHNR and CDR2 FQNEAQ (reference sequence). The CDR3 sequence is 12 residues long. V gave up 4 bases and J gave up 6 bases, with 7 bases separating them. The CDR3 coding sequence is TGTGCCAGCAGCTCCGCCAGTCAGCCCCAGCATTTT. This codes for CASSSASQPQHF.

V usage is TRBV25-1 and J usage is TRBJ2-1, with D possibly TRBD1 on 6 matching bases. The V gene's germline CDR1 is MGHDK and CDR2 SYGVNS. Trimming pared 5 bases from V and 8 bases from J, leaving 13 bases between. CDR3 length: 13 residues. The CDR3 sequence: CASSSPGGYEQFF. In DNA, the CDR3 is TGTGCCAGCAGTTCCCCTGGGGGCTATGAGCAGTTCTTC.

A word on this clone: The sample carries other DNA sequences with the same CDR3. J is TRBJ2-7 and V is TRBV5-6; a weak D match, TRBD1 (5 bases). This CDR3 is built from 14 residues. V was shortened by 0 bases and J by 2 bases, with 9 bases between the two germline ends. Germline V gene lookup returns CDR1 SGHDT and CDR2 YYEEEE. The DNA for the CDR3 is TGTGCCAGCAGCTTGGGCACAGGAACCTACGAGCAGTACGTC. Its translation: CASSLGTGTYEQYV.

The rearrangement links TRBV5-1 to TRBJ2-7, with D possibly matching TRBD2 (5 bases). Looked up from germline, CDR1 is SGHRS and CDR2 is YFSETQ. Trimming shortened V by 0 bases and J by 4 bases, and 11 bases separated the two germline ends. The CDR3 totals 14 residues. CDR3 region: CASSLEKDLYEQYF. The CDR3 region has the DNA TGCGCCAGCAGCTTGGAAAAGGACTTGTACGAGCAGTACTTC.

The rearrangement uses TRBV5-4 and TRBJ1-1; 11 bases are shared with TRBD1. The V gene end was trimmed by 5 bases and the J gene end by 5 bases; junction bases not matched to a gene: 5. The CDR3 contains 14 residues. CDR1 and CDR2 from the germline V gene are SGHNT and YYREEE (reference sequence). The CDR3: CASRPGQGGTEAFF. For the CDR3, the DNA is TGTGCCAGCAGACCGGGACAGGGGGGGACTGAAGCTTTCTTT. Drawing the rest from reference TRBV5-4 and TRBJ1-1, the complete variable domain is ETGVTQSPTHLIKTRGQQVTLRCSSQSGHNTVSWYQQALGQGPQFIFQYYREEENGRGNFPPRFSGLQFPNYSSELNVNALELDDSALYLCASRPGQGGTEAFFGQGTRLTVV.

The rearrangement joins TRBV28 to TRBJ1-2; 7 nucleotides agree with TRBD1. This CDR3 region has 15 residues. Germline trimming cut 7 bases from V and 5 bases from J; bases unmatched to any gene: 13. Germline-derived CDR1 and CDR2 are MDHEN and SYDVKM. The CDR3 nucleotides are TGTGCCAGCATGGTAGCCGGGACAGTTACATATGGCTACACCTTC. Residues: CASMVAGTVTYGYTF.

The rearrangement uses TRBV5-1 and TRBJ1-6; D might be TRBD1 (6 bases). The CDR3 covers 15 residues. The germline V gene has CDR1 SGHRS and CDR2 YFSETQ. V gave up 0 bases and J gave up 7 bases, with 11 bases separating them. The CDR3 spells CASSLAGRGNSPLHF. CDR3 coding DNA: TGCGCCAGCAGCTTGGCAGGGAGGGGGAATTCACCCCTCCACTTT. Full variable domain (rest looked up from reference TRBV5-1 and TRBJ1-6): KAGVTQTPRYLIKTRGQQVTLSCSPISGHRSVSWYQQTPGQGLQFLFEYFSETQRNKGNFPGRFSGRQFSNSRSEMNVSTLELGDSALYLCASSLAGRGNSPLHFGNGTRLTVT.